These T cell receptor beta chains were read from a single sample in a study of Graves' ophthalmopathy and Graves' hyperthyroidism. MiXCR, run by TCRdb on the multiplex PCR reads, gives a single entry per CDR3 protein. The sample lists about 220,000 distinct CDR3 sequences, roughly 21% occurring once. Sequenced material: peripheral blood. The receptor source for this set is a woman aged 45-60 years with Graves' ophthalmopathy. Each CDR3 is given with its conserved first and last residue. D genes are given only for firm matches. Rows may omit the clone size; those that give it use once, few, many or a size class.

CDR3: CSALIRGRQPQHF; DNA: TGCAGTGCCCTAATCAGGGGGCGTCAGCCCCAGCATTTT; V: TRBV20-1; J: TRBJ1-5; D: TRBD1; size: NA
CDR3: CASSLTPMNTEAFF; DNA: TGTGCCAGCAGCTTGACCCCCATGAACACTGAAGCTTTCTTT; V: TRBV7-2; J: TRBJ1-1; D: NA; size: many
CDR3: CASSLVGRRFYGYTF; DNA: TGTGCCAGCAGTTTAGTCGGACGTAGATTTTATGGCTACACCTTC; V: TRBV12-3/TRBV12-4; J: TRBJ1-2; D: NA; size: many
CDR3: CAISNNRDEQYF; DNA: TGTGCCATCAGCAACAACAGGGACGAGCAGTACTTC; V: TRBV10-3; J: TRBJ2-7; D: NA; size: NA
CDR3: CASSLSRTSYEQYF; DNA: TGTGCCAGCAGTTTATCGCGTACCTCCTACGAGCAGTACTTC; V: TRBV27; J: TRBJ2-7; D: NA; size: many
CDR3: CASSLFGRESYETQYF; DNA: TGTGCCAGTTCTCTCTTTGGGCGGGAGTCTTACGAGACCCAGTACTTC; V: TRBV28; J: TRBJ2-5; D: TRBD2; size: few
CDR3: CASSLDRIPRQPQHF; DNA: TGTGCCAGCAGCTTAGATCGGATACCACGACAGCCCCAGCATTTT; V: TRBV11-2; J: TRBJ1-5; D: NA; size: NA
CDR3: CASSEDRATEAFF; DNA: TGTGCCAGCAGTGAAGACAGGGCCACTGAAGCTTTCTTT; V: TRBV6-1; J: TRBJ1-1; D: NA; size: many
CDR3: CASSLDQLGVIGELFF; DNA: TGTGCCAGCAGCTTAGACCAACTAGGAGTTATCGGGGAGCTGTTTTTT; V: TRBV11-2; J: TRBJ2-2; D: NA; size: few
CDR3: CASSYQGESYEQYF; DNA: TGTGCCAGCAGTTATCAGGGGGAGAGCTACGAGCAGTACTTC; V: TRBV6-2/TRBV6-3; J: TRBJ2-7; D: TRBD1; size: many
CDR3: CASTAANTGELFF; DNA: TGTGCCAGCACGGCAGCGAACACCGGGGAGCTGTTTTTT; V: TRBV27; J: TRBJ2-2; D: NA; size: many
CDR3: CASSYYRQDEQYF; DNA: TGTGCCAGCAGTTACTACCGACAGGACGAGCAGTACTTC; V: TRBV6-5; J: TRBJ2-7; D: NA; size: NA
CDR3: CAISESGGPYSPLHF; DNA: TGTGCCATCAGTGAGTCGGGAGGGCCATACTCACCCCTCCACTTT; V: TRBV10-3; J: TRBJ1-6; D: NA; size: many
CDR3: CASSHTGAKGYTF; DNA: TGTGCCAGCAGCCATACAGGGGCTAAAGGCTACACCTTC; V: TRBV5-6; J: TRBJ1-2; D: TRBD1; size: few
CDR3: CASSYATELDTEAFF; DNA: TGTGCCAGCAGTTACGCCACGGAGTTGGACACTGAAGCTTTCTTT; V: TRBV6-5; J: TRBJ1-1; D: NA; size: NA
CDR3: CASSPYRAGQPQHF; DNA: TGTGCCAGCAGCCCCTACAGGGCGGGGCAGCCCCAGCATTTT; V: TRBV12-3/TRBV12-4; J: TRBJ1-5; D: NA; size: NA
CDR3: CASGAGDDTEAFF; DNA: TGTGCCAGCGGAGCAGGGGATGATACTGAAGCTTTCTTT; V: TRBV9; J: TRBJ1-1; D: NA; size: few
CDR3: CASSLQGRNSPLHF; DNA: TGCGCCAGCAGCCTACAGGGGAGGAATTCACCCCTCCACTTT; V: TRBV5-1; J: TRBJ1-6; D: TRBD1; size: many
CDR3: CSAYLNTEAFF; DNA: TGCAGTGCTTATTTGAACACTGAAGCTTTCTTT; V: TRBV20-1; J: TRBJ1-1; D: NA; size: NA
CDR3: CASSDRPKNIQYF; DNA: TGTGCCAGCAGTGACAGGCCCAAAAACATTCAGTACTTC; V: TRBV6-1; J: TRBJ2-4; D: NA; size: NA
CDR3: CASTISLGGYIF; DNA: TGTGCCAGTACTATATCTCTAGGTGGCTACATCTTC; V: TRBV19; J: TRBJ1-2; D: NA; size: once
CDR3: CSVVPRPITINYGYTF; DNA: TGCAGCGTTGTCCCAAGACCAATAACCATTAACTATGGCTACACCTTC; V: TRBV29-1; J: TRBJ1-2; D: NA; size: many
CDR3: CASTRDRGNSPLHF; DNA: TGCGCCAGCACCCGGGACAGGGGAAATTCACCCCTCCACTTT; V: TRBV5-1; J: TRBJ1-6; D: TRBD1; size: many
CDR3: CASSYAKRGTEAFF; DNA: TGTGCCAGCAGTTACGCAAAGAGAGGCACTGAAGCTTTCTTT; V: TRBV6-5; J: TRBJ1-1; D: NA; size: many
CDR3: CASSEYSDRNQPQHF; DNA: TGTGCCAGCAGTGAATACTCAGATCGCAATCAGCCCCAGCATTTT; V: TRBV6-1; J: TRBJ1-5; D: NA; size: NA
CDR3: CATQGFTNTEAFF; DNA: TGTGCCACACAGGGATTTACGAACACTGAAGCTTTCTTT; V: TRBV19; J: TRBJ1-1; D: NA; size: many
CDR3: CASSSSGASGRAYEQYF; DNA: TGTGCCAGCAGCTCCAGCGGAGCTAGCGGGAGGGCCTACGAGCAGTACTTC; V: TRBV11-1; J: TRBJ2-7; D: TRBD2; size: many
CDR3: CASSPGLARNRGELFF; DNA: TGTGCCAGCAGCCCGGGACTAGCCCGAAATAGGGGGGAGCTGTTTTTT; V: TRBV7-3; J: TRBJ2-2; D: TRBD2; size: many
CDR3: CSANRGGRETQYF; DNA: TGCAGTGCTAACAGGGGAGGGCGGGAGACCCAGTACTTC; V: TRBV20-1; J: TRBJ2-5; D: NA; size: many
CDR3: CASSEVQTGNNQPQHF; DNA: TGTGCCAGCAGTGAAGTGCAGACAGGAAACAATCAGCCCCAGCATTTT; V: TRBV6-1; J: TRBJ1-5; D: NA; size: NA
CDR3: CATRGRSNTGELFF; DNA: TGTGCCACCAGAGGACGATCGAACACCGGGGAGCTGTTTTTT; V: TRBV24-1; J: TRBJ2-2; D: NA; size: many
CDR3: CATSLGNEQYF; DNA: TGTGCCACCAGTCTGGGCAACGAGCAGTACTTC; V: TRBV24-1; J: TRBJ2-7; D: NA; size: NA
CDR3: CASSPHRQGAAEAFF; DNA: TGTGCCAGCAGTCCACACAGACAGGGGGCGGCTGAAGCTTTCTTT; V: TRBV12-3/TRBV12-4; J: TRBJ1-1; D: TRBD1; size: many
CDR3: CATRRTDMNTEAFF; DNA: TGTGCCACGAGAAGGACAGACATGAACACTGAAGCTTTCTTT; V: TRBV10-3; J: TRBJ1-1; D: NA; size: many
CDR3: CASSKPTGAFIFIQYF; DNA: TGTGCCAGCAGTAAACCGACAGGGGCCTTTATCTTCATTCAGTACTTC; V: TRBV6-2/TRBV6-3; J: TRBJ2-4; D: TRBD1; size: NA
CDR3: CSARRGGDQPQHF; DNA: TGCAGTGCTAGACGCGGGGGCGATCAGCCCCAGCATTTT; V: TRBV20-1; J: TRBJ1-5; D: NA; size: many
CDR3: CAIMTNSGNTIYF; DNA: TGTGCCATCATGACAAACTCTGGAAACACCATATATTTT; V: TRBV25-1; J: TRBJ1-3; D: NA; size: many
CDR3: CASSSGTNYGYTF; DNA: TGTGCCAGCAGTTCCGGAACCAACTATGGCTACACCTTC; V: TRBV12-3/TRBV12-4; J: TRBJ1-2; D: NA; size: NA
CDR3: CASSLRVGSLGTGELFF; DNA: TGTGCCAGCAGTTTAAGGGTCGGTAGTTTGGGAACCGGGGAGCTGTTTTTT; V: TRBV28; J: TRBJ2-2; D: NA; size: many
CDR3: CASSPSGWTYEQYF; DNA: TGTGCCAGCAGTCCTAGCGGGTGGACCTACGAGCAGTACTTC; V: TRBV12-3/TRBV12-4; J: TRBJ2-7; D: TRBD2; size: many
CDR3: CASSYPPGPQGTGELFF; DNA: TGTGCCAGCAGTTACCCCCCGGGGCCCCAGGGCACCGGGGAGCTGTTTTTT; V: TRBV6-5; J: TRBJ2-2; D: NA; size: many
CDR3: CASTPRPGRANVLTF; DNA: TGTGCCAGCACCCCCAGGCCAGGTCGGGCCAACGTCCTGACTTTC; V: TRBV6-5; J: TRBJ2-6; D: NA; size: many
CDR3: CASSPRVGTGYTF; DNA: TGTGCCAGCAGCCCCCGGGTTGGCACCGGCTACACCTTC; V: TRBV7-3; J: TRBJ1-2; D: NA; size: many
CDR3: CASSQDIGELFF; DNA: TGTGCCAGCTCACAGGATATCGGGGAGCTGTTTTTT; V: TRBV18; J: TRBJ2-2; D: NA; size: many
CDR3: CAIGFRGGSSETQYF; DNA: TGTGCCATCGGCTTCCGAGGGGGGTCAAGTGAGACCCAGTACTTC; V: TRBV10-3; J: TRBJ2-5; D: NA; size: many
CDR3: CASSQGGPRTGELFF; DNA: TGTGCCAGCAGTCAAGGGGGCCCGAGAACCGGGGAGTTGTTTTTT; V: TRBV28; J: TRBJ2-2; D: TRBD1; size: NA
CDR3: CAKVGLAGTYEQYF; DNA: TGTGCCAAAGTGGGACTAGCGGGAACCTACGAGCAGTACTTC; V: TRBV12-3/TRBV12-4; J: TRBJ2-7; D: TRBD2; size: once
CDR3: CASSPDIPIETQYF; DNA: TGCGCCAGCAGTCCTGATATACCGATTGAGACCCAGTACTTC; V: TRBV5-1; J: TRBJ2-5; D: NA; size: many
CDR3: CASSLVSRDQPQHF; DNA: TGTGCCAGCAGCTTAGTGTCTCGGGATCAGCCCCAGCATTTT; V: TRBV7-8; J: TRBJ1-5; D: NA; size: many
CDR3: CASSFRGGGATGNQPQHF; DNA: TGTGCCAGCAGTTTTCGCGGGGGGGGCGCGACGGGCAATCAGCCCCAGCATTTT; V: TRBV27; J: TRBJ1-5; D: NA; size: few
CDR3: CASSRDRPPNQPQHF; DNA: TGTGCCAGCTCACGGGACAGGCCCCCCAATCAGCCCCAGCATTTT; V: TRBV18; J: TRBJ1-5; D: TRBD1; size: NA
CDR3: CSASPDTLNQPQHF; DNA: TGCAGTGCTAGCCCCGACACCTTAAATCAGCCCCAGCATTTT; V: TRBV20-1; J: TRBJ1-5; D: NA; size: many